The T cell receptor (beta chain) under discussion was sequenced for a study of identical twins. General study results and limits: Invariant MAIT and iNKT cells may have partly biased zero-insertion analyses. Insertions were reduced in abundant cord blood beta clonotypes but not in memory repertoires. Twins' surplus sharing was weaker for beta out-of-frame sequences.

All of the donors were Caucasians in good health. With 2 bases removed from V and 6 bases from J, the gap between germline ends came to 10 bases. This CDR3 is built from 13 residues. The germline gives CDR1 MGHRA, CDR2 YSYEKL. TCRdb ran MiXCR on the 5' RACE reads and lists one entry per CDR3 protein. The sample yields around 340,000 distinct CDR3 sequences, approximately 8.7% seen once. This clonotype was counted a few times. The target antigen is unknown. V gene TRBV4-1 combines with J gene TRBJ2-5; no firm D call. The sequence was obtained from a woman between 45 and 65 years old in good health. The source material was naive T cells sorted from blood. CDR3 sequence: CASSQSIMQTQYF. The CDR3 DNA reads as TGCGCCAGCAGCCAATCCATTATGCAGACCCAGTACTTC.